This T cell receptor beta chain is drawn from a study of cytomegalovirus exposure and HLA in healthy donors. At the level of the study: Tens of millions of unique TCR sequences came from HLA-typed donors in an early release. Membership in the Caucasian-associated ancestry cluster was found for about 80% of 350 to 450 genotyped donors.

Primers: 60 Vbeta forward and 13 Jbeta reverse. Original methodology: Roughly 73 million unique TCR beta chains, roughly 11 million of them shared, were counted by a later analysis. Data came from immunoSEQ multiplex PCR; TCRdb stores just in-frame clones and leaves some out. V, J and clone size derive from that table, while D and trimming were established from the DNA sequence. The sample contains under 140,000 clones, around 86% of which appear only once. The CDR3 contains 13 residues. Germline V gives CDR1 MNHNS, CDR2 SASEGT. V was shortened by 5 bases and J by 4 bases, with 8 bases between the two germline ends. This clone turned up a few times. The antigen is unknown. Whole-study findings and limits: Specificity of a few CMV-associated chains for CMV antigens was verified in vitro.

The origin of this receptor is a man aged 40-49 years in good health and CMV-seronegative. This sequence joins TRBV6-1 and TRBJ1-4, with a weak D call TRBD1 (5 bases). Input material: PBMCs. The chain's CDR3 is CASSTGDNEKLFF. In nucleotides, the CDR3 is TGTGCCAGCAGTACGGGGGATAATGAAAAACTGTTTTTT.